These T cell receptor beta chains were read from a single sample in a study of neurological immune-mediated disorders. MiXCR was run by TCRdb on the 5' RACE reads, yielding one entry per CDR3 protein. The table has about 60,000 distinct CDR3 sequences, approximately 3.8% seen once. The sample taken for sequencing was PBMCs. Every receptor here comes from a man aged 25 to 45 with multiple sclerosis. Each CDR3 is given with its conserved first and last residue. Fields, in order: J gene, D gene, V gene, clone size, CDR3 protein, CDR3 DNA. The D gene is left open where the match is weak. Not every row has a clone size; where given, it reads once, few, many or a size class.

TRBJ1-1	-	TRBV6-1	-	CASKDGSANTEAFF	TGTGCCAGCAAGGATGGGTCAGCGAACACTGAAGCTTTCTTT
TRBJ2-5	TRBD1	TRBV27	many	CASRPDRGSQETQYF	TGTGCCAGCAGACCGGACAGGGGATCCCAGGAGACCCAGTACTTC
TRBJ2-3	TRBD2	TRBV20-1	many	CSAGTSGRGTDTQYF	TGCAGTGCTGGTACTAGCGGGAGGGGCACAGATACGCAGTATTTT
TRBJ1-5	-	TRBV2	many	CASTLDSINQPQHF	TGTGCCAGCACCTTGGACAGCATCAATCAGCCCCAGCATTTT
TRBJ1-5	-	TRBV6-1	many	CASSTGSNQPQHF	TGTGCCAGCAGTACAGGGTCTAATCAGCCCCAGCATTTT
TRBJ2-7	-	TRBV9	few	CASSVGDSSQEQYF	TGTGCCAGCAGCGTAGGGGATTCGTCCCAAGAGCAGTACTTC
TRBJ2-2	TRBD2	TRBV28	many	CASNIAGGGAHPGELFF	TGTGCCAGCAACATTGCGGGGGGAGGTGCCCACCCCGGGGAGCTGTTTTTT
TRBJ1-2	TRBD1	TRBV7-3	many	CASSFAAPGQGMDGYTF	TGTGCCAGCAGCTTTGCCGCACCGGGACAGGGAATGGATGGCTACACCTTC
TRBJ2-7	-	TRBV7-2	many	CASSLAQGLGYEQYF	TGTGCCAGCAGCTTAGCGCAGGGATTGGGCTACGAGCAGTACTTC
TRBJ1-5	-	TRBV6-5	many	CASSFSSNQPQHF	TGTGCCAGCAGCTTTTCGAGCAATCAGCCCCAGCATTTT
TRBJ1-1	-	TRBV5-1	many	CASSLAPTANTEAFF	TGCGCCAGCAGCTTGGCCCCGACAGCGAACACTGAAGCTTTCTTT
TRBJ2-1	-	TRBV5-1	-	CASSDGKSYNEQFF	TGCGCCAGCAGCGACGGGAAATCCTACAATGAGCAGTTCTTC
TRBJ2-3	TRBD1	TRBV27	many	CASSLDRATDTQYF	TGTGCCAGCAGCCTCGACAGGGCAACAGATACGCAGTATTTT
TRBJ1-1	-	TRBV10-3	many	CAISEYDTEAFF	TGTGCCATCAGTGAGTATGACACTGAAGCTTTCTTT
TRBJ2-1	TRBD2	TRBV6-5	few	CASSRTRTSGTYNEQFF	TGTGCCAGCAGTCGTACCAGGACTAGCGGCACCTACAATGAGCAGTTCTTC
TRBJ2-7	TRBD1	TRBV7-9	many	CASSPGQGLMRQYF	TGTGCCAGCAGCCCCGGACAGGGGCTTATGCGGCAGTACTTC
TRBJ2-3	TRBD2	TRBV27	many	CASSPGTSGRFTDTQYF	TGTGCCAGCAGTCCGGGGACTAGCGGGAGGTTCACAGATACGCAGTATTTT
TRBJ2-3	-	TRBV2	many	CASLPPGTIKRDTQYF	TGTGCCAGCTTACCTCCGGGGACCATAAAGAGAGATACGCAGTATTTT
TRBJ2-4	TRBD2	TRBV12-3/TRBV12-4	many	CASGVAGLNIQYF	TGTGCCAGCGGGGTAGCGGGGCTAAACATTCAGTACTTC
TRBJ1-1	-	TRBV12-3/TRBV12-4	many	CASSYLGTEAFF	TGTGCCAGCAGTTACCTAGGGACTGAAGCTTTCTTT
TRBJ1-3	-	TRBV5-1	many	CASSALVSGDTIYF	TGCGCCAGCAGCGCACTTGTGAGTGGTGACACCATATATTTT
TRBJ1-5	-	TRBV18	few	CASSPAASNQPQNF	TGTGCCAGCTCACCAGCAGCAAGCAATCAGCCCCAGAATTTT
TRBJ1-1	-	TRBV28	-	CATGGDTEAFF	TGTGCCACCGGGGGGGACACTGAAGCTTTCTTT